The rows below give T cell receptor beta chains drawn from one sample of a study of shared clonotypes between healthy human individuals. This table comes from immunoSEQ multiplex PCR, and its TCRdb copy is limited to in-frame clones, with some not included. The sample includes fewer than 2.5 million clones, more than 85% of them seen just once. The sequenced material came from naive CD4+ T cells from PBMCs. These receptors were collected from a man aged 18 to 29 in good health. Some clones in this sample may be carry-over from other donors' samples. The CDR3 runs from the conserved cysteine through the conserved F or W. Each record gives: V gene, J gene, CDR3 protein.

TRBV5-4	TRBJ2-7	CASSSWVGARGYEQYF
TRBV28	TRBJ2-2	CASSLERGELFF
TRBV7-9	TRBJ1-1	CASSPGWGNTEAFF
TRBV5-1	TRBJ2-7	CASSPDPDTYEQYF
TRBV29-1	TRBJ2-5	CSVEGQYQETQYF
TRBV6-1	TRBJ1-2	CASSEIGGGGYTF
TRBV14	TRBJ2-5	CASSRGTGGIGETQYF
TRBV28	TRBJ2-1	CASSPGLNNEQFF
TRBV21-1	TRBJ2-5	CASSSLDRGPETQYF
TRBV5-5	TRBJ2-7	CASSTGFTYEQYF
TRBV7-2	TRBJ2-3	CASRDARWAGGGDTQYF
TRBV7-2	TRBJ2-7	CASSYSVSAVGEQYF
TRBV2	TRBJ2-7	CASSEQGGSRNEQYF
TRBV7-2	TRBJ1-2	CASSLRQGAYGYTF
TRBV7-3	TRBJ2-3	CASSLGRTDTQYF
TRBV19	TRBJ2-5	CASSIGGGSETQYF
TRBV5-4	TRBJ1-1	CASSTKTGDTEAFF
TRBV5-1	TRBJ2-3	CASRRGLAGAGDTQYF
TRBV2	TRBJ1-3	CASRTAGNTIYF
TRBV11-2	TRBJ2-1	CASSPRTIPSYNEQFF
TRBV5-4	TRBJ2-7	CASSPGLAGGTYEQYF
TRBV7-2	TRBJ1-1	CASSPRTGGFMNTEAFF
TRBV2	TRBJ1-1	CASSEEGVTEAFF
TRBV18	TRBJ1-1	CASSKEGTEAFF
TRBV6-5	TRBJ2-7	CASSLPAGGGDEQYF
TRBV7-9	TRBJ2-3	CASSLDTNPHTQYF
TRBV29-1	TRBJ1-1	CSAQGRTYTEAFF
TRBV10-3	TRBJ1-4	CAISVGRSRGVEKLFF
TRBV4-1	TRBJ2-1	CASSTPGQGAGEQFF
TRBV6-6	TRBJ2-3	CATQLLWTDTQYF
TRBV14	TRBJ1-1	CASSQDQTGTEAFF
TRBV2	TRBJ1-3	CASRRMGQGTGNTIYF
TRBV7-2	TRBJ2-5	CASSTGWGPETQYF
TRBV30	TRBJ1-5	CAWSGGGVNQPQHF
TRBV2	TRBJ1-1	CASRLTGGPNTEAFF
TRBV5-1	TRBJ2-3	CASSLGLAGPSTDTQYF
TRBV5-1	TRBJ1-2	CASTREGLNYGYTF
TRBV5-1	TRBJ2-7	CASSPRGAGGSYEQYF
TRBV11-1	TRBJ2-7	CASSSQAGSSYEQYF
TRBV7-8	TRBJ2-5	CASSLARWGQGAETQYF
TRBV4-1	TRBJ1-1	CASSQGPDTEAFF
TRBV19	TRBJ2-4	CASSRGGENIQYF
TRBV30	TRBJ1-1	CAWRLGGGSEAFF
TRBV2	-	CASSVKLSTYEQYF
TRBV9	TRBJ2-7	CASSVGGRGASYEQYF
TRBV15	TRBJ1-1	CATRADLNTEAFF
TRBV6-5	TRBJ2-3	CASSYGATGDTQYF
TRBV4-2	TRBJ2-2	CASSLSGLYGELFF
TRBV19	TRBJ2-1	CASSRGRTYNEQFF
TRBV7-3	TRBJ2-2	CASKLGVQGGTGELFF
TRBV27	TRBJ2-1	CASSLPGTSGRPNEQFF
TRBV10-3	TRBJ2-7	CAISEIQGREQYF
TRBV10-3	TRBJ2-7	CAISESGTTGPYEQYF